Shown below are 26 T cell receptor beta chains from a single sample sequenced in a study of sequential checkpoint blockade in melanoma. The treatment: randomized to nivolumab then ipilimumab (arm A) or the reverse (arm B). TCRdb's table, derived via immunoSEQ multiplex PCR, lists solely in-frame clones and lacks some. The table shows more than 10,000 clones, with about four fifths occurring only once. Here the sequenced sample was CD8+ T cells sorted from blood (inferred from file names), taken from a patient given nivolumab and ipilimumab in sequence. The receptors stem from a human donor with melanoma.

V is TRBV5-4 and J is TRBJ1-1, with a weak D call TRBD1 (5 bases). Trimming left V 3 bases short and J 6 bases short, with 9 bases between. The CDR3 covers 12 residues. Germline lookup yields CDR1 SGHNT and CDR2 YYREEE (reference sequence). The DNA of the CDR3 is TGTGCCAGCAGCTGGGGGGGACCTGAAGCTTTCTTT. Translation: CASSWGGPEAFF.

This clone was counted only a few times. V and J are TRBV29-1 and TRBJ2-5; 10 bases match TRBD2. Germline V gene sequence: CDR1 SQVTM, CDR2 ANQGSEA. Trimming at V came to 4 bases and at J to 3 bases, leaving 8 bases not matched to a gene. The CDR3 is made up of 15 amino acids. The CDR3 here is CSVAGTSEGKETQYF. Here the CDR3 DNA reads TGCAGCGTTGCGGGGACTAGCGAGGGGAAAGAGACCCAGTACTTC.

This rearrangement joins TRBV7-9 to TRBJ2-7, with 7 bases aligning to TRBD2. The length of the CDR3 is 14 residues. CDR1 and CDR2 (germline): SEHNR, FQNEAQ (reference sequence). V dropped 1 base and J dropped 2; count of bases not matched to a gene: 2. As DNA, the CDR3 is TGTGCCAGCAGCTTAGGAGGGAGGGCCTACGAGCAGTACTTC. Translation gives CASSLGGRAYEQYF.

The rearrangement links TRBV7-9 to TRBJ1-2; TRBD1 might be the D (5 bases). Germline V gene sequence: CDR1 SEHNR, CDR2 FQNEAQ (reference sequence). The CDR3 spans 14 residues. Trimming stripped 0 bases from V and 0 bases from J, with 5 bases between. The CDR3 protein is CASSLARANYGYTF. Here the CDR3 DNA reads TGTGCCAGCAGCTTAGCCAGGGCTAACTATGGCTACACCTTC. Full variable domain (rest looked up from reference TRBV7-9 and TRBJ1-2): DTGVSQNPRHKITKRGQNVTFRCDPISEHNRLYWYRQTLGQGPEFLTYFQNEAQLEKSRLLSDRFSAERPKGSFSTLEIQRTEQGDSAMYLCASSLARANYGYTFGSGTRLTVV.

This clone was counted a few times. The chain carries TRBV25-1 and TRBJ1-6; 9 nucleotides agree with TRBD1. Germline values: CDR1 MGHDK, CDR2 SYGVNS. J lost 6 bases, V lost 2 bases, and 5 bases had no gene match. This CDR3 contains 16 residues. The CDR3 is CASSEPNRGLNSPLHF. The DNA of the CDR3 is TGTGCCAGCAGTGAACCCAACAGGGGGCTTAATTCACCCCTCCACTTT. The variable domain in full, with the rest retrieved from reference TRBV25-1 and TRBJ1-6, is EADIYQTPRYLVIGTGKKITLECSQTMGHDKMYWYQQDPGMELHLIHYSYGVNSTEKGDLSSESTVSRIRTEHFPLTLESARPSHTSQYLCASSEPNRGLNSPLHFGNGTRLTVT.

The chain joins TRBV7-9 to TRBJ1-4, with 9 bases that match TRBD1. This CDR3 contains 16 residues. Trimming at V came to 6 bases and at J to 2 bases, leaving 7 bases not matched to a gene. Germline assignment: CDR1 SEHNR and CDR2 FQNEAQ (reference sequence). The CDR3 coding sequence is TGTGCCAGCAGTTCCGGGACAGGGCTGACTAATGAAAAACTGTTTTTT. This codes for CASSSGTGLTNEKLFF.

The chain joins TRBV6-4 to TRBJ2-1; 11 nucleotides line up with TRBD2. CDR1 MRHNA and CDR2 SNTAGT come from the germline V gene. Unmatched junction bases numbered 0, after V lost 3 bases and J lost 2 bases. CDR3 length: 15 amino acids. The CDR3 DNA sequence: TGTGCCAGCAGTGATAGCGGGGGGGCCTACAATGAGCAGTTCTTC. Translated: CASSDSGGAYNEQFF.

The gene calls are TRBV7-3 and TRBJ1-5, with D possibly TRBD1 on 6 matching bases. Germline CDR1 SGHTA, CDR2 FQGTGA. This CDR3 has 15 amino acids. V lost 1 base and J lost 3, with 10 bases in between. As DNA, the CDR3 is TGTGCCAGCAGCTTAAATGGGGGCATCAATCAGCCCCAGCATTTT. Its protein product is CASSLNGGINQPQHF.

J is TRBJ2-3 and V is TRBV9; 11 positions agree with TRBD2. The CDR3 totals 16 residues. After removal of 3 bases from V and 4 bases from J, the junction contained 7 bases not matched to a gene. Germline V gene sequence: CDR1 SGDLS, CDR2 YYNGEE. CDR3 loop: CASSASSGGSADTQYF. The CDR3 nucleotides are TGTGCCAGCAGCGCCTCTAGCGGGGGGAGTGCAGATACGCAGTATTTT.

The rearrangement joins TRBV9 to TRBJ2-7; 9 bases match TRBD1. Germline loops: CDR1 SGDLS, CDR2 YYNGEE. The V gene end was trimmed by 7 bases and the J gene end by 6 bases; junction bases not matched to a gene: 5. The CDR3 length is 12 residues. DNA of the CDR3: TGTGCCAGCGGGACAGGGTCTTTCGAGCAGTACTTC. This translates into CASGTGSFEQYF. Complete variable domain (other parts from reference TRBV9 and TRBJ2-7): DSGVTQTPKHLITATGQRVTLRCSPRSGDLSVYWYQQSLDQGLQFLIQYYNGEERAKGNILERFSAQQFPDLHSELNLSSLELGDSALYFCASGTGSFEQYFGPGTRLTVT.

The chain is built from TRBV10-3 and TRBJ1-2, with 9 bases that match TRBD1. The CDR3 loop spans 13 amino acids. CDR1 ENHRY and CDR2 SYGVKD come from the germline V gene. J gave up 6 bases and V 8 bases, and 7 bases lay outside the gene matches. The CDR3 loop is CAILTGTGNGYTF. CDR3 nucleotides: TGTGCCATCTTAACCGGGACAGGGAATGGCTACACCTTC.

The chain recombines TRBV5-1 with TRBJ1-1; a weak D match, TRBD1 (5 bases). Per the germline V gene, CDR1 is SGHRS and CDR2 is YFSETQ. V gave up 1 base and J gave up 0 bases, with 13 bases separating them. The CDR3 is 16 amino acids. The CDR3 bases are TGCGCCAGCAGCTTGAGGGCAGGGATCATGAACACTGAAGCTTTCTTT. This gives the protein CASSLRAGIMNTEAFF. The entire variable domain, with the rest obtained from reference TRBV5-1 and TRBJ1-1, is as follows: KAGVTQTPRYLIKTRGQQVTLSCSPISGHRSVSWYQQTPGQGLQFLFEYFSETQRNKGNFPGRFSGRQFSNSRSEMNVSTLELGDSALYLCASSLRAGIMNTEAFFGQGTRLTVV.

Points on this clone: One end of the junction fails to match germline, which may point to a read error. The chain combines TRBV6-4 with TRBJ1-4, with 10 bases matching TRBD1. The germline V gene has CDR1 MRHNA and CDR2 SNTAGT. This CDR3 is 15 amino acids long. The CDR3 nucleotides read TGTGCCAGCAGTGACGGGACAGGGGCTAACGAAAAACTGTTTTTT. It yields the protein CASSDGTGANEKLFF.

The rearrangement links TRBV11-1 to TRBJ2-7; a possible D gene is TRBD2 (6 bases). Germline loops: CDR1 SGHAT, CDR2 FQDESV (reference sequence). V gave up 1 base and J gave up 2 bases, with 9 bases separating them. The CDR3 is 14 residues long. CDR3 in amino acids: CASSLEDYPYEQYF. Here the CDR3 DNA reads TGTGCCAGCAGCTTAGAGGACTACCCCTACGAGCAGTACTTC.

This sequence joins TRBV9 and TRBJ2-2; the match to TRBD2 covers 7 bases. CDR3 size: 14 residues. CDR1 is SGDLS and CDR2 is YYNGEE in the germline V gene. Unmatched junction bases numbered 4, after V lost 7 bases and J lost 1 base. The CDR3 DNA reads TGTGCCAGCGGGCAGCGGGGGAACACCGGGGAGCTGTTTTTT. This gives the protein CASGQRGNTGELFF.

This clone came up a few times. J is TRBJ2-7 and V is TRBV11-2; 10 bases line up with TRBD1. There are 14 residues in the CDR3. In germline, CDR1 is SGHAT, CDR2 FQNNGV. The V segment lost 5 bases and the J segment 2 bases; nucleotides outside the gene matches: 3. In DNA form, the CDR3 reads TGTGCCAGCAGCATGGGGACAGGGGCCTACGAGCAGTACTTC. Translating it yields CASSMGTGAYEQYF.

V usage is TRBV9 and J usage is TRBJ2-6; 8 bases match TRBD1. In germline, CDR1 is SGDLS, CDR2 YYNGEE. CDR3 size: 16 residues. V trimming: 4 bases; J trimming: 0 bases; junction bases outside the gene matches: 3. The CDR3 DNA sequence: TGTGCCAGCAGCACAGGGGGAATCTCTGGGGCCAACGTCCTGACTTTC. This sequence encodes CASSTGGISGANVLTF.

The gene calls are TRBV6-5 and TRBJ2-1; tentatively, D is TRBD1 (5 bases). V shed 5 bases and J shed 3 bases, with 5 bases lying between them. The CDR3 loop spans 12 amino acids. Per germline, CDR1 MNHEY and CDR2 SVGAGI. The CDR3 protein is CASSTGYNEQFF. The DNA of the CDR3 is TGTGCCAGCAGTACAGGCTACAATGAGCAGTTCTTC.

The V gene is TRBV18, the J gene TRBJ2-1; 12 nucleotides match TRBD2. The junction had 5 bases not matched to a gene; V was cut back by 6 bases and J by 8 bases. The CDR3 loop spans 14 amino acids. Germline assignment: CDR1 KGHSH and CDR2 LQKENI. The CDR3 is CASSGLAGLDEQFF. Here the CDR3 DNA reads TGTGCCAGCTCCGGACTAGCGGGACTAGATGAGCAGTTCTTC.

V and J are TRBV9 and TRBJ2-7; 7 bases match TRBD1. Trimming at V came to 0 bases and at J to 0 bases, leaving 3 bases not matched to a gene. Per germline, CDR1 SGDLS and CDR2 YYNGEE. The length of the CDR3 is 15 residues. As DNA, the CDR3 is TGTGCCAGCAGCGTAGGGGGACAGAGCTCCTACGAGCAGTACTTC. It is translated as CASSVGGQSSYEQYF. The full variable domain, rest sourced from reference TRBV9 and TRBJ2-7, is DSGVTQTPKHLITATGQRVTLRCSPRSGDLSVYWYQQSLDQGLQFLIQYYNGEERAKGNILERFSAQQFPDLHSELNLSSLELGDSALYFCASSVGGQSSYEQYFGPGTRLTVT.

The J gene is TRBJ1-5, the V gene TRBV7-8; 7 nucleotides agree with TRBD1. V trimming: 1 base; J trimming: 6 bases; junction bases outside the gene matches: 12. The length of the CDR3 is 17 residues. Germline loops: CDR1 SGHVS, CDR2 FQNEAQ. The CDR3 DNA reads as TGTGCCAGCAGCTTAGGTTCTGAGGGGGCGATCACTCAGCCCCAGCATTTT. Translating it yields CASSLGSEGAITQPQHF.

The chain carries TRBV6-1 and TRBJ1-6, with D unclear. Deletions cut 2 bases from V and 9 bases from J, with 17 bases between. There are 16 residues in the CDR3. Germline V CDR1 and CDR2: MNHNS, SASEGT. The CDR3 region is CASSELWLREGSPLHF. The CDR3 coding sequence is TGTGCCAGCAGTGAACTCTGGCTTCGGGAGGGTTCACCCCTCCACTTT.

The J gene is TRBJ1-4, the V gene TRBV5-6, with 10 bases lining up with TRBD1. CDR1 is SGHDT, CDR2 YYEEEE, per germline. J was trimmed by 5 bases and V by 1 base; bases with no gene match: 8. The CDR3 sequence is 17 residues long. CDR3 coding DNA: TGTGCCAGCAGCTTGCGGAGACAGGGGGCGCGGAATGAAAAACTGTTTTTT. Protein: CASSLRRQGARNEKLFF. Supplemented by reference TRBV5-6 and TRBJ1-4, the full variable domain reads DAGVTQSPTHLIKTRGQQVTLRCSPKSGHDTVSWYQQALGQGPQFIFQYYEEEERQRGNFPDRFSGHQFPNYSSELNVNALLLGDSALYLCASSLRRQGARNEKLFFGSGTQLSVL.

The rearrangement uses TRBV6-5 and TRBJ2-5, with TRBD2 matching 7 bases. This CDR3 region has 15 residues. Germline loops: CDR1 MNHEY, CDR2 SVGAGI. Trimming took 6 bases from V and 7 from J; bases not matched to a gene: 14. The CDR3, as DNA: TGTGCCAGCAGCAATACTGGGACCCCGGGGGGGACCCAGTACTTC. Its protein product is CASSNTGTPGGTQYF.

The V call is TRBV9, the J call TRBJ2-7; D perhaps matches TRBD2 (6 bases). Trimming took off 0 bases at V and 2 bases at J, with 9 bases between the two ends. The CDR3 is 14 amino acids. Germline V gene data show CDR1 as SGDLS and CDR2 as YYNGEE. CDR3 nucleotides: TGTGCCAGCAGCGTAGGGCGGGACCCCTACGAGCAGTACTTC. Translated: CASSVGRDPYEQYF.

The chain is built from TRBV7-9 and TRBJ1-2, with D tentatively TRBD1 (5 bases). The CDR3 length is 15 residues. The germline CDR1 and CDR2 sequences are SEHNR and FQNEAQ (reference sequence). V gave up 5 bases and J gave up 3 bases, with 16 bases separating them. The CDR3, as DNA: TGTGCCAGCAGCGCCCTCCACAGGAAAGACTATGGCTACACCTTC. Translated: CASSALHRKDYGYTF.